A selection of T cell receptor beta chains follows, all from one sample in a study of T-cell reconstitution after alpha-beta-depleted transplantation in children. One entry per CDR3 protein results from TCRdb running MiXCR on the PCR reads. The sample carries about 610,000 distinct CDR3 sequences, over 9.5% recorded once. The source material was PBMCs from the stem cell graft donor, sampled from the stem cell graft. These TCRs come from a human donor who donated a stem cell graft to a child with acute myeloid leukemia. Both conserved end residues are part of each CDR3. D genes are given only for firm matches. Clone sizes are given selectively: once, few, many, or a class where the clone is expanded.

j_call v_call d_call clone_size cdr3_nt cdr3_aa
TRBJ2-5 TRBV6-6 . few TGTGCCAGCAGTTACCAAGGTGAAGAGACCCAGTACTTC CASSYQGEETQYF
TRBJ2-7 TRBV6-1 TRBD1 few TGTGCCAGCAGAGGACAGGGCCGTGGGGTAACACCCTACGAGCAGTACTTC CASRGQGRGVTPYEQYF
TRBJ2-3 TRBV7-6 TRBD2 . TGTGCCAGCAGCTTACTAGCGGGAGGCATAGATACGCAGTATTTT CASSLLAGGIDTQYF
TRBJ2-2 TRBV7-3 TRBD2 . TGTGCCAGCAGCTTCTTGGCGGGAGGGCCGGACACCGGGGAGCTGTTTTTT CASSFLAGGPDTGELFF
TRBJ2-1 TRBV6-2/TRBV6-3 . few TGTGCAGCAGGGGAGAGCTCCTACAATGAGCAGTTCTTC CAAGESSYNEQFF
TRBJ2-7 TRBV18 TRBD2 few TGTGCCAGCTCACCAGGGACTAGCGGGAGTAGCTCCTACGAGCAGTACTTC CASSPGTSGSSSYEQYF
TRBJ2-7 TRBV7-2 TRBD1 . TGTGCCAGCAGCCATGGGACAGTCACCTACGAGCAGTACTTC CASSHGTVTYEQYF
TRBJ2-1 TRBV27 . few TGTGCCAGCAGTTACCCTTCCTACAATGAGCAGTTCTTC CASSYPSYNEQFF
TRBJ2-2 TRBV4-3 . many TGCGCCAGCAGCCAATCGGTTGGCGGGGAGCTGTTTTTT CASSQSVGGELFF
TRBJ2-5 TRBV20-1 . few TGCAGTGCTAGAGATTCGGGTAAAGAGACCCAGTACTTC CSARDSGKETQYF
TRBJ2-5 TRBV10-3 TRBD2 few TGTGCCATCAGCTCCTCCGGGACTAGTGAAGAGACCCAGTACTTC CAISSSGTSEETQYF
TRBJ2-2 TRBV12-3/TRBV12-4 . few TGTGCCAGCAGCCCCCTAAGGGAGCTGTTTTTT CASSPLRELFF
TRBJ2-1 TRBV30 . few TGTGCCTGGAGTGTACTTGGGGGCTCCTACAATGAGCAGTTCTTC CAWSVLGGSYNEQFF
TRBJ2-7 TRBV20-1 . . TGCAGTGGGACCTCCGGGACTCCCAAGGTAACCGAGCAGTACTTC CSGTSGTPKVTEQYF
TRBJ2-1 TRBV7-2 . few TGTGCCAGCAGCTTAGGGGCCCCGGGGCAAGGGGCCAATGAGCAGTTCTTC CASSLGAPGQGANEQFF
TRBJ2-7 TRBV20-1 . once TGCAGTGCTATTGGGGCCGTAAACGTCTACGAGCAGTACTTC CSAIGAVNVYEQYF
TRBJ2-1 TRBV4-3 . . TGCGCCAGCAGCCAAGATCATCGGCTTCCCTTAGCATATGAGCAGTTCTTC CASSQDHRLPLAYEQFF
TRBJ2-7 TRBV7-2 . . TGTGCCAGCAGCCCCAGACCGGGGCCCCTCGAGCAGTACTTC CASSPRPGPLEQYF
TRBJ1-6 TRBV18 . many TGTGCCAGCTCACCAACAGAGAATTCACCCCTCCACTTT CASSPTENSPLHF
TRBJ2-6 TRBV2 . . TGTGCCAGCAGTGAAGCAGGGGGACACTCTGGGGCCAACGTCCTGACTTTC CASSEAGGHSGANVLTF
TRBJ2-7 TRBV28 . many TGTGCCAGCAGTTCCCCCCGAGTTTCCTACGAGCAGTACTTC CASSSPRVSYEQYF
TRBJ2-7 TRBV30 TRBD2 few TGTGCCTGGAGTGCGGCGGGAGGGAGACCCTACGAGCAGTACTTC CAWSAAGGRPYEQYF
TRBJ2-7 TRBV30 . . TGTGCCTGGAGTGTGGGGGGACCGTCCTACGAGCAGTACTTC CAWSVGGPSYEQYF
TRBJ2-2 TRBV20-1 TRBD2 . TGCAGTGCCGCTCGGTCAGTGGGCGGGAGGGCGGCCACCGGGGAGCTGTTTTTT CSAARSVGGRAATGELFF